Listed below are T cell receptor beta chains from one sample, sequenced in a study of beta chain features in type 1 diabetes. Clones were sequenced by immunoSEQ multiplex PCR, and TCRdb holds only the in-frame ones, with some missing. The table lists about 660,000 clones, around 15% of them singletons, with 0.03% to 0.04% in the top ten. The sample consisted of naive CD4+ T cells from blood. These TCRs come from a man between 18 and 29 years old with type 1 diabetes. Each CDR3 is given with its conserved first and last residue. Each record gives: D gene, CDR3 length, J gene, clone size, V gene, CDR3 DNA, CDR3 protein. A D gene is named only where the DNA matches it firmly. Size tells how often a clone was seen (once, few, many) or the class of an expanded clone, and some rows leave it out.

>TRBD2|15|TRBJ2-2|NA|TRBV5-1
TGCGCCAGTCGTACCGGGACTAGCGTCACCGGGGAGCTGTTTTTT
CASRTGTSVTGELFF
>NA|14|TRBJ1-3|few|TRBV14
TGTGCCAGCAGCCAAGTATCGGGGCTGAACACCATATATTTT
CASSQVSGLNTIYF
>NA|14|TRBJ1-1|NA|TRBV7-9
TGTGCCAGCAGTTTACCGAGCCTGAACACTGAAGCTTTCTTT
CASSLPSLNTEAFF
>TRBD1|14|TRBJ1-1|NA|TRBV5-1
TGCGCCAGCAGCACAACGACAGGGGGTACTGAAGCTTTCTTT
CASSTTTGGTEAFF
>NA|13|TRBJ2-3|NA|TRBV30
TGTGCCTGGGGAGGGGGGGGCACAGATACGCAGTATTTT
CAWGGGGTDTQYF
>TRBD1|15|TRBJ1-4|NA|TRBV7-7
TGTGCTAGCAGCGCCACCGGGACAGGGAGGGAAAAACTGTTTTTT
CASSATGTGREKLFF
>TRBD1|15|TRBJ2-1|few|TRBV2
TGTGCCAGCAGTCCGGGACAGGGAACCTACAATGAGCAGTTCTTC
CASSPGQGTYNEQFF
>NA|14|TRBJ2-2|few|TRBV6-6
TGTGCCAGCAGTCCCCTACAGACCACCGGGGAGCTGTTTTTT
CASSPLQTTGELFF
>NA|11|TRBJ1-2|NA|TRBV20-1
TGCAGTGCTATGGGGGCCTATGGCTACACCTTC
CSAMGAYGYTF
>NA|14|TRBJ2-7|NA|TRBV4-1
TGCGCCAGCAGCCAAGAAGCGCGCCCCTACGAGCAGTACTTC
CASSQEARPYEQYF
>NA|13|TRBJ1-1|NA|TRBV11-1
TGTGCCAGCAGGCCACCACGGGGCCTTGGTGGTTTCTTT
CASRPPRGLGGFF
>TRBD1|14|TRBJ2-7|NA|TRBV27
TGTGCCAGCAGCCAGGACAGGGGACCCTACGAGCAGTACTTC
CASSQDRGPYEQYF
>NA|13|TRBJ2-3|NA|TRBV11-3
TGTGCCAGCAAGGGTCAGGGCGCAGATACGCAGTATTTT
CASKGQGADTQYF
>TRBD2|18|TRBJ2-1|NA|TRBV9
TGTGCCAGCAGCCCCGGGACTAGCGGGAGGGCCTTCTACAATGAGCAGTTCTTC
CASSPGTSGRAFYNEQFF
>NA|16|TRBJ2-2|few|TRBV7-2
TGTGCCAGCACCCCCGTAGCCGGTAAACATGCCGGGGAGCTGTTTTTT
CASTPVAGKHAGELFF
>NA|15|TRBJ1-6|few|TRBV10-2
TGCGCCAGCAGGCCGACAGGAGGGGCATTTTCACCCCTCCACTTT
CASRPTGGAFSPLHF
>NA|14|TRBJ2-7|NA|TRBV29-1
NA
CSVGPGQGAYEQYF
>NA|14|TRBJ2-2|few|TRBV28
TGTGCCAGCAGTTTACCCGGGAACACCGGGGAGCTGTTTTTT
CASSLPGNTGELFF
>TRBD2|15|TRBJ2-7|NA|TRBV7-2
TGTGCCAGCAGCCTGACTCTAGCGGAGGCCTACGAGCAGTACTTC
CASSLTLAEAYEQYF
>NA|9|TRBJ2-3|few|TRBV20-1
TGCAGTGCTAGCCCCCGATCGTATTTT
CSASPRSYF
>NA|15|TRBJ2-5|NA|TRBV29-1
TGCAGCGTTGTCATCATCAATTCGTATGGGGAGACCCAGTACTTC
CSVVIINSYGETQYF
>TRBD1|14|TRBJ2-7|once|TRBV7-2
TGTGCCAGCAGCCAAGGGACAGGGGTGTACGAGCAGTACTTC
CASSQGTGVYEQYF
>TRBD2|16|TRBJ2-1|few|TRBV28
TGTGCCAGCATGAAGGGACTAGCGGGGGTGGACAATGAGCAGTTCTTC
CASMKGLAGVDNEQFF
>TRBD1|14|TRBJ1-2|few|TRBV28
TGTGCCAGCAGTTTGGCGTCGTCAGGGGGAATTAACACCTTC
CASSLASSGGINTF
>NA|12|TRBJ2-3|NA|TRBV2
TGTGCCTACGGGGACGGCACAGATACGCAGTATTTT
CAYGDGTDTQYF
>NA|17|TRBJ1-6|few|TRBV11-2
TGTGCCAGCAGCTACCGGTTGGGGGAGGGCTATAATTCACCCCTCCACTTT
CASSYRLGEGYNSPLHF
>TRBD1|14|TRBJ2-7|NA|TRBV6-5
TGTGCCAGCAGTTTCCGGGACAGGGGCTACGAGCAGTACTTC
CASSFRDRGYEQYF
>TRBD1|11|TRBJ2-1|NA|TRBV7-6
TGTGCCAGCGGACAGGGTACTGAGCAGTTCTTC
CASGQGTEQFF
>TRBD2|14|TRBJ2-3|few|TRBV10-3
TGTGCCATCAAAGAGGGACTAGGCACAGATACGCAGTATTTT
CAIKEGLGTDTQYF